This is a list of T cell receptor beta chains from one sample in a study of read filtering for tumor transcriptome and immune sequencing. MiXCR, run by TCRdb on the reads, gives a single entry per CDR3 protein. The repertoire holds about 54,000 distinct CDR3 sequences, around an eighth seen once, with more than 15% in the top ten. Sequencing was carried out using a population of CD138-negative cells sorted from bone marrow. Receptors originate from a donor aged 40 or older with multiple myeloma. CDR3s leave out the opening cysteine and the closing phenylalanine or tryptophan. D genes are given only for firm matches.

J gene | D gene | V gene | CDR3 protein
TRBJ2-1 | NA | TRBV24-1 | ATSDLRANEQF
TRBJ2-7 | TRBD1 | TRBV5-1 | ASSKGQTSSYEQY
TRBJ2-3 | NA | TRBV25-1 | ASRPELRRTQY
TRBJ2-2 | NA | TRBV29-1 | SVISPGTGELF
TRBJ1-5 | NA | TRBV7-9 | ASSLIGNQSQH
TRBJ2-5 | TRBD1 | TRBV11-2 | ASSPRTGEETQY
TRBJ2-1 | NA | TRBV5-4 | ASSFNLNGQF
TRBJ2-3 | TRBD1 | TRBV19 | ASMGRQGQSLDTQY
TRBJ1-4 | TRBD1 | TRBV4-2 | ASSQVPGTGYKLF
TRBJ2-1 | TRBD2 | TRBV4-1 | ASSHGRGLATHNEQF
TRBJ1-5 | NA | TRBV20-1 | SARGVGATYSNQPQH
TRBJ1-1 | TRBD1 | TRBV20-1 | SATHLDRFNTEAF
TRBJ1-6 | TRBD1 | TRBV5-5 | ASSVDRGPLH
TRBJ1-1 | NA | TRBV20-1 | SARTRGTEAF
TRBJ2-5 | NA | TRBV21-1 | ASSKGTAKGETQY
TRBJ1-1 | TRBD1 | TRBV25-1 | ASSDPGTGYTEAF